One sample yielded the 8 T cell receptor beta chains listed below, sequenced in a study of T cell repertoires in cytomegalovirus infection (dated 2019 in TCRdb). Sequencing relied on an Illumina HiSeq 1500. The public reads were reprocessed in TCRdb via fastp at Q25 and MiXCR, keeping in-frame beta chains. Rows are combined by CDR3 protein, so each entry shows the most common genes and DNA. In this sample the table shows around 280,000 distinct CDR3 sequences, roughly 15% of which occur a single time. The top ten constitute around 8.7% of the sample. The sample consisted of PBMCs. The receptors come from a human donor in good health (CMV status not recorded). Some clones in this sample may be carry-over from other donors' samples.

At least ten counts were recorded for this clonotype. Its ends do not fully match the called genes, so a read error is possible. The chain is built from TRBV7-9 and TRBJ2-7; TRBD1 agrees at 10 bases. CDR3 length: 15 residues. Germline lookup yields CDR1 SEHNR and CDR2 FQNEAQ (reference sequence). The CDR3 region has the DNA TGTGCCAGCAGCTCCCCGACAGGGGGCCATCCCAACGCCGACTTC. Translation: CASSSPTGGHPNADF.

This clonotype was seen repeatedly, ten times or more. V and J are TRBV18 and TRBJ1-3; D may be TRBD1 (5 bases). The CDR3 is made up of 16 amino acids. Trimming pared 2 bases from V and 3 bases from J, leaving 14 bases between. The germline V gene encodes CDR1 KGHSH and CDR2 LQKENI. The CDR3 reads CASSPTSAGRGNTIYF. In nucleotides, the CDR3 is TGTGCCAGCTCACCAACCTCCGCAGGGCGTGGAAACACCATATATTTT.

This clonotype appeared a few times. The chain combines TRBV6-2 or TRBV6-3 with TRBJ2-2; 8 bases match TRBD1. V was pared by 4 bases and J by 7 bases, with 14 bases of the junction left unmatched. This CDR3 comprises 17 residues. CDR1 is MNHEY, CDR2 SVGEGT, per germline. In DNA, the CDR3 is TGTGCCAGCAGTTCCCTGTCGGCAGGGGGCAATTTCGGGGAGCTGTTTTTT. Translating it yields CASSSLSAGGNFGELFF.

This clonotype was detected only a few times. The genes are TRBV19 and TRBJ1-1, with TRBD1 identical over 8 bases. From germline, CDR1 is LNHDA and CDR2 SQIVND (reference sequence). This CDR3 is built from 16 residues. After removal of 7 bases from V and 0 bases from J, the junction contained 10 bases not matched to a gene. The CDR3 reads CASTKAGGVMNTEAFF. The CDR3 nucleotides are TGTGCCAGTACTAAGGCAGGGGGCGTCATGAACACTGAAGCTTTCTTT. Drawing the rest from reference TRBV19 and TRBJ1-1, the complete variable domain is DGGITQSPKYLFRKEGQNVTLSCEQNLNHDAMYWYRQDPGQGLRLIYYSQIVNDFQKGDIAEGYSVSREKKESFPLTVTSAQKNPTAFYLCASTKAGGVMNTEAFFGQGTRLTVV.

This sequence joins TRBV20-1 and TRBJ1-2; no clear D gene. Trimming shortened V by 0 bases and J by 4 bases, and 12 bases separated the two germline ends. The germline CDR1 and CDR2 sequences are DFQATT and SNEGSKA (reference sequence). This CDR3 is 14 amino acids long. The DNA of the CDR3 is TGCAGTGCTAGAGATTTAGGGCGGCCCTATGGCTACACCTTC. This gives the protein CSARDLGRPYGYTF.

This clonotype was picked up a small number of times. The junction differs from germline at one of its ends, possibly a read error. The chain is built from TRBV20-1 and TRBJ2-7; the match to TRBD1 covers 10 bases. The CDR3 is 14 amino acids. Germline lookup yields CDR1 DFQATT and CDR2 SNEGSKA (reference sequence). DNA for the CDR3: TGCAGTGCTCGAGAGTTGGGACAGGGGTTCGAGCAGTACTTC. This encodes CSARELGQGFEQYF.

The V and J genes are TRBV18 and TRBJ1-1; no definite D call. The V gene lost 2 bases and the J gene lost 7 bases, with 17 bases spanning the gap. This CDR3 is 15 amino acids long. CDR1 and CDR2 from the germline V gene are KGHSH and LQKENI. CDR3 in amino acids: CASSPDGFATVEAFF. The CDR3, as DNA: TGTGCCAGCTCACCAGACGGGTTTGCCACTGTTGAAGCTTTCTTT.

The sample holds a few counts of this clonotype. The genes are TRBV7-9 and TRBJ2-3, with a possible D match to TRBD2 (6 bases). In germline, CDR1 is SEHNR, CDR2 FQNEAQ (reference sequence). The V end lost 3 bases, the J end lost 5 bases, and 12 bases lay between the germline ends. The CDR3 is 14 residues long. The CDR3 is CASSFRDSRDTQYF. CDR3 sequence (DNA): TGTGCCAGCAGCTTCCGGGACTCCCGAGATACGCAGTATTTT. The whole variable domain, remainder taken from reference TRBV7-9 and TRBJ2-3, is DTGVSQNPRHKITKRGQNVTFRCDPISEHNRLYWYRQTLGQGPEFLTYFQNEAQLEKSRLLSDRFSAERPKGSFSTLEIQRTEQGDSAMYLCASSFRDSRDTQYFGPGTRLTVL.